The rows below give T cell receptor beta chains drawn from one sample of a study of cytomegalovirus exposure and HLA in healthy donors. This table comes from immunoSEQ multiplex PCR, and its TCRdb copy is limited to in-frame clones, with some not included. The sample shows over 75,000 clones, around 64% of them seen only once. Source material: PBMCs. The receptors here all came from a human donor in good health. Each CDR3 is given with its conserved first and last residue. A D gene is named only where the DNA matches it firmly. Some rows have no size entry. The others give once, few or many, or a class for an expanded clone.

V gene	clone size	D gene	J gene	CDR3 DNA	CDR3 protein
TRBV7-6	-	-	TRBJ1-5	TGTGCCAGCAGCTTTCTTGGAGGGGAACAGCCCCAGCATTTT	CASSFLGGEQPQHF
TRBV7-2	-	-	TRBJ1-1	TGTGCCAGCAGCCCGAGCCCGGGACTTAGGAACACTGAAGCTTTCTTT	CASSPSPGLRNTEAFF
TRBV29-1	-	TRBD1	TRBJ2-1	TGCAGCGTTGACAGGGGGCAAGTGGATGAGCAGTTCTTC	CSVDRGQVDEQFF
TRBV7-2	-	TRBD1	TRBJ2-5	TGTGCCAGCAGCCAAGGTGACAGGGTAGCGGAGACCCAGTACTTC	CASSQGDRVAETQYF
TRBV5-1	-	TRBD1	TRBJ1-2	TGCGCCAGCAGCTTGGGAGTGGGCAGGGGGCTTGATGGCTACACCTTC	CASSLGVGRGLDGYTF
TRBV4-1	-	TRBD1	TRBJ1-2	TGCGCCAGCAGCGAGACAGGGGGCTATGGCTACACCTTC	CASSETGGYGYTF
TRBV5-1	-	TRBD1	TRBJ1-3	TGCGCCAGCAGCTTGGCGGGGACAGGGTCCGGAAACACCATATATTTT	CASSLAGTGSGNTIYF
TRBV27	once	TRBD2	TRBJ2-7	TGTGCCAGCAGTTTAGGGCAGGGAGGGTCCGAGCAGTACTTC	CASSLGQGGSEQYF
TRBV7-6	-	-	TRBJ1-3	TGTGCCAGCAGCTTAGCAGAGGATCCACCTTATTCTGGAAACACCATATATTTT	CASSLAEDPPYSGNTIYF
TRBV19	-	-	TRBJ1-1	TGTGCCAGTAGTATAGGGACTTTCATGAACACTGAAGCTTTCTTT	CASSIGTFMNTEAFF
TRBV19	-	TRBD1	TRBJ1-1	TGTGCCAGTACCCAGCGAGGGTCGGGACAGGGGGTGAACACTGAAGCTTTCTTT	CASTQRGSGQGVNTEAFF
TRBV19	-	-	TRBJ2-7	TGTGCCAGTAGTCCGCAGGGGACGGTCGAGCAGTACTTC	CASSPQGTVEQYF
TRBV9	-	-	TRBJ1-1	TGTGCCAGCAGCGTAGCTCCGGGGGGGGGCACTGAAGCTTTCTTT	CASSVAPGGGTEAFF
TRBV4-3	-	TRBD1	TRBJ1-4	TGCGCCAGCAGCCAAGGAGGACAGGGCGTGGGGGAAAAACTGTTTTTT	CASSQGGQGVGEKLFF
TRBV7-2	-	-	TRBJ1-2	TGTGCCAGCAGCTCTTCCTATTACGGCTACACCTTC	CASSSSYYGYTF
TRBV19	few	-	TRBJ2-3	TGTGCCAGTGAGATTTCTAGCACAGATACGCAGTATTTT	CASEISSTDTQYF
TRBV7-9	-	-	TRBJ2-2	TGTGCCAGCAGCTTCCGTACCGGGGAGCTGTTTTTT	CASSFRTGELFF
TRBV4-3	medium-sized	TRBD2	TRBJ2-1	TGCGCCAGCAGCCAGGAGCGGGGGGGCAATGAGCAGTTCTTC	CASSQERGGNEQFF
TRBV19	-	-	TRBJ1-4	TGTGCCAGTAGATTGGACAGCGGGAGGGAAAAACTGTTTTTT	CASRLDSGREKLFF
TRBV6-5	once	-	TRBJ2-7	TGTGCCAGCAGTTACGAGGATGGGAGCTCCTACGAGCAGTACTTC	CASSYEDGSSYEQYF
TRBV18	-	-	TRBJ1-1	TGTGCCAGCTCCGGACAGTCTAACACTGAAGCTTTCTTT	CASSGQSNTEAFF
TRBV10-3	-	TRBD2	TRBJ2-5	TGTGCCATCAGTGTGGCGGGGGTCCGGGAGACCCAGTACTTC	CAISVAGVRETQYF
TRBV7-6	once	-	TRBJ1-1	TGTGCCAGCAGCTTAGGGGTGTCAGCGAAGAACACTGAAGCTTTCTTT	CASSLGVSAKNTEAFF
TRBV19	-	TRBD1	TRBJ1-2	TGTGCCAGTAGTATAACCTCGGACAGGGCGAACTATGGCTACACCTTC	CASSITSDRANYGYTF
TRBV6-5	-	TRBD1	TRBJ2-7	TGTGCCAGCAGTTACGTCGGGACAGGGGGCCTCTACGAGCAGTACTTC	CASSYVGTGGLYEQYF
TRBV10-3	-	-	TRBJ1-1	TGTGCCACCAGGCAGAAGAACACTGAAGCTTTCTTT	CATRQKNTEAFF
TRBV4-1	-	TRBD1	TRBJ2-7	TGCGCCAGCAGCCGAACCGGGACAGGGGAAAGGCACGAGCAGTACTTC	CASSRTGTGERHEQYF
TRBV27	-	TRBD2	TRBJ2-1	TGTGCCAGCAGTTCCAAGGGGACTAGCGGACTGCCGGAGCAGTTCTTC	CASSSKGTSGLPEQFF
TRBV5-6	few	-	TRBJ2-3	TGTGCCAGCAGCCTTAGGGGACTCTCAGATACGCAGTATTTT	CASSLRGLSDTQYF
TRBV19	-	-	TRBJ1-1	TGTGCCAGTAGTCAAAGGCGGGGTGGGTCCGTGAACACTGAAGCTTTCTTT	CASSQRRGGSVNTEAFF
TRBV12-1	few	-	TRBJ2-1	TGTGCCAGCAGCTTTGTAAGGCGGGGGGGGGATGAGCAGTTCTTC	CASSFVRRGGDEQFF
TRBV30	-	TRBD1	TRBJ1-4	TGTGCCTGGAGTGTACCGGGACAGGGGGCTGAAAAACTGTTTTTT	CAWSVPGQGAEKLFF
TRBV5-1	-	TRBD1	TRBJ1-4	TGCGCCAGCCGACAGGGTAATGAAAAACTGTTTTTT	CASRQGNEKLFF
TRBV6-1	-	TRBD1	TRBJ1-6	TGTGCCAGCAGTGAAGGGACAGGGGGGTATAATTCACCCCTCCACTTT	CASSEGTGGYNSPLHF
TRBV25-1	few	TRBD1	TRBJ1-1	TGTGCCAGCAGTAGAAGACAGGGACTGAACACTGAAGCTTTCTTT	CASSRRQGLNTEAFF
TRBV5-1	few	-	TRBJ1-2	TGCGCCAGCAATGAAGGGGTGGCGAACTATGGCTACACCTTC	CASNEGVANYGYTF
TRBV9	few	TRBD2	TRBJ2-3	TGTGCCAGCAGCAAACAAGCGGGGGGTACCACAGATACGCAGTATTTT	CASSKQAGGTTDTQYF
TRBV7-9	-	-	TRBJ1-5	TGTGCCAGCAGCTTAGACGGGGGGCCCCAGCATTTT	CASSLDGGPQHF
TRBV6-5	few	-	TRBJ1-6	TGTGCCAGCAGTTACTCAGGCATCCCCGGAGATTCACCCCTCCACTTT	CASSYSGIPGDSPLHF
TRBV12-5	few	-	TRBJ1-4	TGTGCTAGTGGCCCCGGACAGTTTGCAACTAATGAAAAACTGTTTTTT	CASGPGQFATNEKLFF